This T cell receptor (beta chain) was identified in a study of blood T cell repertoires in COVID-19. This table comes from immunoSEQ multiplex PCR, and its TCRdb copy is limited to in-frame clones, with some not included. The sample holds 200,000 or so clones, 80% to 85% seen once. Germline assignment: CDR1 SGHNT and CDR2 YYREEE (reference sequence). This CDR3 is built from 13 residues. V dropped 1 base and J dropped 4 bases, with 7 bases sitting between them. Sequencing used peripheral blood. The gene calls are TRBV5-4 and TRBJ2-3; D is undetermined. This receptor was identified in a woman in her twenties or thirties who had recovered from COVID-19. The CDR3 DNA is TGTGCCAGCAGCTTGCGGGTTTCAGATACGCAGTATTTT. It specifies CASSLRVSDTQYF.